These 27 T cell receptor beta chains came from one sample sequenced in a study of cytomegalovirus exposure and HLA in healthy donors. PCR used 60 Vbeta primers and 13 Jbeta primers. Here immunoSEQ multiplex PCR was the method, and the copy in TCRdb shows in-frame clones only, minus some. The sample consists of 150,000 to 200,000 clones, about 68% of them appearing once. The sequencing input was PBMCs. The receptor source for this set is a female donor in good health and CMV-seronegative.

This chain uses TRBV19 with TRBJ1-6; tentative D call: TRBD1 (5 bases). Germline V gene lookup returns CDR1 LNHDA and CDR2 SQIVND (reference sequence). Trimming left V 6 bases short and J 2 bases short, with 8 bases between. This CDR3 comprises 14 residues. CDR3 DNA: TGTGCCAGTAGCGGAGGGGCCTATAATTCACCCCTCCACTTT. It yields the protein CASSGGAYNSPLHF.

The CDR3 spells CASSPWDRGYVNTEAFF. CDR3 in DNA: TGTGCCAGCAGCCCCTGGGACAGGGGATACGTGAACACTGAAGCTTTCTTT. The chain is built from TRBV5-5 and TRBJ1-1; 10 bases are a match to TRBD1. Germline V gene data show CDR1 as SGHKS and CDR2 as YYEKEE (reference sequence). CDR3 length: 17 residues. V lost 4 bases to trimming and J lost 0 bases; unmatched junction nucleotides: 9.

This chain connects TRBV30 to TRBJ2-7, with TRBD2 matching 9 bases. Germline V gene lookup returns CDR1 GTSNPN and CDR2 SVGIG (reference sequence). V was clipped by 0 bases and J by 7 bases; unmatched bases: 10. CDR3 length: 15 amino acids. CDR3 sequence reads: CAWSVGAGGAFEQYF. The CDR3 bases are TGTGCCTGGAGTGTAGGTGCGGGGGGGGCGTTTGAGCAGTACTTC. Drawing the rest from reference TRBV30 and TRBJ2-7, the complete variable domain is SQTIHQWPATLVQPVGSPLSLECTVEGTSNPNLYWYRQAAGRGLQLLFYSVGIGQISSEVPQNLSASRPQDRQFILSSKKLLLSDSGFYLCAWSVGAGGAFEQYFGPGTRLTVT.

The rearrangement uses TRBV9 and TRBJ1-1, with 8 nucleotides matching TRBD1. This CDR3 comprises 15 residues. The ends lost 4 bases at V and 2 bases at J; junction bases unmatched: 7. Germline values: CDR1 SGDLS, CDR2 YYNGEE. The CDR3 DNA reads TGTGCCAGCAGCTCCGACGACAGGGGCAACACTGAAGCTTTCTTT. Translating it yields CASSSDDRGNTEAFF.

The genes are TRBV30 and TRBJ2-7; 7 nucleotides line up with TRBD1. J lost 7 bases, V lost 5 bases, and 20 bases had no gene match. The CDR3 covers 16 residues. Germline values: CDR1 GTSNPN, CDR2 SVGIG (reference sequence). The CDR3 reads CAWDLPTPLRGREQYF. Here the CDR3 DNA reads TGTGCCTGGGACCTCCCCACCCCACTGAGGGGGCGGGAGCAGTACTTC.

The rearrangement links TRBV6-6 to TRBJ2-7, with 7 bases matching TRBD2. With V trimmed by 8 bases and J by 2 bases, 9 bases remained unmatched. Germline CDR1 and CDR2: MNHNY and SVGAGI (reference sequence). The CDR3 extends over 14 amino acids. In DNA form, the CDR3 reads TGTGCCAGCCGAGGGGAGGGGAAAACCTACGAGCAGTACTTC. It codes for CASRGEGKTYEQYF.

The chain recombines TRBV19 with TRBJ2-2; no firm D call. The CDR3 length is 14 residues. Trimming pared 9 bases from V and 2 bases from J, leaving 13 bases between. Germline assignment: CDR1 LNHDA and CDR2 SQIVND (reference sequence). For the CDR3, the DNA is TGTGCCAGCTCCAGACCGACAAACACCGGGGAGCTGTTTTTT. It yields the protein CASSRPTNTGELFF.

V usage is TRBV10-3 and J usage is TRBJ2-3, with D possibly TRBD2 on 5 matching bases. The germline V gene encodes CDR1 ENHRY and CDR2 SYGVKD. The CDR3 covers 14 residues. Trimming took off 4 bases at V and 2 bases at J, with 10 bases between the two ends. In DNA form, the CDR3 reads TGTGCCATCAGTGTGGGGAGTAACACAGATACGCAGTATTTT. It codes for CAISVGSNTDTQYF.

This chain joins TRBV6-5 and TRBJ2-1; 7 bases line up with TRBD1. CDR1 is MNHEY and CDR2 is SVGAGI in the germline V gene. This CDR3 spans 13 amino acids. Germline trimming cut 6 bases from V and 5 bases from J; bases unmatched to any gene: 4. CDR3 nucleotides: TGTGCCAGCAGCAGGACAGGTGACAATGAGCAGTTCTTC. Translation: CASSRTGDNEQFF.

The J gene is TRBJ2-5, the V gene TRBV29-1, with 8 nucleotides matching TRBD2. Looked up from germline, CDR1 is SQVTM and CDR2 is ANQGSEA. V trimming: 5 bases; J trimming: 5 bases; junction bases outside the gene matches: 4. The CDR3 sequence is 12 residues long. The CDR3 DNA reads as TGCAGCGTTCGGGGGGGGCTGGAGACCCAGTACTTC. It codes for CSVRGGLETQYF. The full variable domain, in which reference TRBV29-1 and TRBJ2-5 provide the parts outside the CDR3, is SAVISQKPSRDICQRGTSLTIQCQVDSQVTMMFWYRQQPGQSLTLIATANQGSEATYESGFVIDKFPISRPNLTFSTLTVSNMSPEDSSIYLCSVRGGLETQYFGPGTRLLVL.

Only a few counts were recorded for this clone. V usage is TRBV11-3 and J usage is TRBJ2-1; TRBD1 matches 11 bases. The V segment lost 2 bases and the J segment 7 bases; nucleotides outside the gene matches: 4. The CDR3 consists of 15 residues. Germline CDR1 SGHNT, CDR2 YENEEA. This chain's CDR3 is CASSLHGTGGNEQFF. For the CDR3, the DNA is TGTGCCAGCAGCTTACATGGGACAGGGGGGAATGAGCAGTTCTTC.

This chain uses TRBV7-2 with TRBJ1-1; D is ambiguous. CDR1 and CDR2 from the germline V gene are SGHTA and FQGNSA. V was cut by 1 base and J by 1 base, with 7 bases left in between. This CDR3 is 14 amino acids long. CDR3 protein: CASSLGRGNTEAFF. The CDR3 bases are TGTGCCAGCAGCTTAGGTCGGGGGAACACTGAAGCTTTCTTT.

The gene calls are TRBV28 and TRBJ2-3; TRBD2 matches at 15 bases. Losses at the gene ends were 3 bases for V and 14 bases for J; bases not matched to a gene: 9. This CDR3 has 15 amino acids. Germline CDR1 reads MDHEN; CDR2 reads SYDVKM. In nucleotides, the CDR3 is TGTGCCAGCAGTTTTTGGACTAGCGGGAGGGTCGCATGGTATTTT. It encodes CASSFWTSGRVAWYF.

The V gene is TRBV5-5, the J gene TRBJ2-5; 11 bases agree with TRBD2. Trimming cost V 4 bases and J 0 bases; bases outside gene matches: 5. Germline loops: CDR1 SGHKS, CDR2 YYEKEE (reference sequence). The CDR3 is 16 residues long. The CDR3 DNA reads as TGTGCCAGCAGCCTTAGCGGGAGGGCCTACCAAGAGACCCAGTACTTC. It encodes CASSLSGRAYQETQYF.

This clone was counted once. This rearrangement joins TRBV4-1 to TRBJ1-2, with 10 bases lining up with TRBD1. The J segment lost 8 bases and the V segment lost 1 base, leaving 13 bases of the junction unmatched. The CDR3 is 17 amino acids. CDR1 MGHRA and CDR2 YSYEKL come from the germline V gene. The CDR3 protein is CASSQASRQGAQRGYTF. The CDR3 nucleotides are TGCGCCAGCAGCCAAGCCTCGAGACAGGGGGCGCAGAGGGGCTACACCTTC.

The CDR3 nucleotides are TGTGCCAGCAGTCAAGCGGGAGGCGGGACCTACGAGCAGTACTTC. This codes for CASSQAGGGTYEQYF. The chain combines TRBV28 with TRBJ2-7, with TRBD2 matching 9 bases. CDR1 is MDHEN and CDR2 is SYDVKM in the germline V gene. The junction had 7 bases not matched to a gene; V was cut back by 5 bases and J by 2 bases. The CDR3 loop spans 15 amino acids.

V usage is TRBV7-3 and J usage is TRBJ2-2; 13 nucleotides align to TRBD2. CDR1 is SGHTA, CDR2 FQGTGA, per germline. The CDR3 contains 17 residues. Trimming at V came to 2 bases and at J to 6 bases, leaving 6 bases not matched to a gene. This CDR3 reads CASSLSGGLAGPGELFF. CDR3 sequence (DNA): TGTGCCAGCAGCTTATCGGGGGGACTAGCGGGACCCGGGGAGCTGTTTTTT.

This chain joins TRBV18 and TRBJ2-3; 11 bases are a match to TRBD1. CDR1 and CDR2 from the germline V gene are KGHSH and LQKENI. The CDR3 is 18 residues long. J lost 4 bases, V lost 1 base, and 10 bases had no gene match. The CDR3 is CASSPRRHGTGGADTQYF. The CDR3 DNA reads TGTGCCAGCTCACCACGTAGACACGGGACAGGGGGGGCAGATACGCAGTATTTT.

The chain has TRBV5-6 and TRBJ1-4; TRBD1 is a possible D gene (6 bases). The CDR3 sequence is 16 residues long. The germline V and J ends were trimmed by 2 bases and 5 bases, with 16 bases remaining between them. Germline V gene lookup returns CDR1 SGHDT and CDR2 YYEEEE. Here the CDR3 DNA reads TGTGCCAGCAGCTTAGGGGGGGCCCCTCCCAATGAAAAACTGTTTTTT. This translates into CASSLGGAPPNEKLFF. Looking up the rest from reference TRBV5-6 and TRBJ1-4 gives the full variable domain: DAGVTQSPTHLIKTRGQQVTLRCSPKSGHDTVSWYQQALGQGPQFIFQYYEEEERQRGNFPDRFSGHQFPNYSSELNVNALLLGDSALYLCASSLGGAPPNEKLFFGSGTQLSVL.

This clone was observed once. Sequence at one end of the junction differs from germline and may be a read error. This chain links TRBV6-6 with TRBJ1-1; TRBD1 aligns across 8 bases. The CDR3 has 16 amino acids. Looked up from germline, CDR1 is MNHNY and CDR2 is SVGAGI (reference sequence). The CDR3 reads CASSLRGRRVNTEAFF. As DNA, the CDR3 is TGTGCCAGCAGTCTCAGGGGGCGCAGGGTGAATACTGAAGCTTTCTTT.

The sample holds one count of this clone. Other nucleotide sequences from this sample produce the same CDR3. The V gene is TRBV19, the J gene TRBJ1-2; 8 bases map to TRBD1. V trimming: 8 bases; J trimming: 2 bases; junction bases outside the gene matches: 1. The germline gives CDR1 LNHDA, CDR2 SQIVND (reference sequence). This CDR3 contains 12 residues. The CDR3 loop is CASRTGNYGYTF. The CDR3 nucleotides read TGTGCCAGTCGGACAGGGAACTATGGCTACACCTTC.

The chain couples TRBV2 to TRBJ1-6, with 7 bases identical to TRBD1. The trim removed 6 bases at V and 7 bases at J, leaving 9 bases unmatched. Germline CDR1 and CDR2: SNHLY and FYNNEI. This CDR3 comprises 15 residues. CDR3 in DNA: TGTGCCAGCAGGGAAACCGGGACAGACAATTCACCCCTCCACTTT. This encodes CASRETGTDNSPLHF. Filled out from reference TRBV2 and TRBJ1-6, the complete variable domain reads EPEVTQTPSHQVTQMGQEVILRCVPISNHLYFYWYRQILGQKVEFLVSFYNNEISEKSEIFDDQFSVERPDGSNFTLKIRSTKLEDSAMYFCASRETGTDNSPLHFGNGTRLTVT.

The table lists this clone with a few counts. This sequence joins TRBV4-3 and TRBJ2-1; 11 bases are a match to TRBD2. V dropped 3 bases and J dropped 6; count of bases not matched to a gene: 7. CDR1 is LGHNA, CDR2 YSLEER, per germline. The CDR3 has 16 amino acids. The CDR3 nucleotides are TGCGCCAGCAGCCAGTTAGCGGGGGGGTTCCCCAATGAGCAGTTCTTC. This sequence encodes CASSQLAGGFPNEQFF.

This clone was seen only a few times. This chain's CDR3 is CASSPHTPWRETYNEQFF. CDR3 DNA: TGTGCCAGCAGCCCACACACCCCCTGGAGGGAAACCTACAATGAGCAGTTCTTC. The rearrangement joins TRBV9 to TRBJ2-1; perhaps TRBD2 as D (6 bases). Between the trimmed V and J ends, which lost 4 bases and 2 bases, there was a span of 22 bases. This CDR3 is built from 18 residues. In germline, CDR1 is SGDLS, CDR2 YYNGEE.

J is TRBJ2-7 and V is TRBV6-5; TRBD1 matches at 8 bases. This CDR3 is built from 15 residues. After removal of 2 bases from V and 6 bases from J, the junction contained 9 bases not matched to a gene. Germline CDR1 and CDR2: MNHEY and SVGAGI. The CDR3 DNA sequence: TGTGCCAGCAGTTACCGAATAGGACAGGGTGGCGAGCAGTACTTC. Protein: CASSYRIGQGGEQYF.

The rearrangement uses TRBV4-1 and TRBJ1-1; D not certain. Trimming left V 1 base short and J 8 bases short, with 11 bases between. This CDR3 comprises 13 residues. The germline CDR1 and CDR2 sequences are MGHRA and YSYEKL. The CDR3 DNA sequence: TGCGCCAGCAGCCAAGTGGAAGACGGGGAAGCTTTCTTT. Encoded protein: CASSQVEDGEAFF.

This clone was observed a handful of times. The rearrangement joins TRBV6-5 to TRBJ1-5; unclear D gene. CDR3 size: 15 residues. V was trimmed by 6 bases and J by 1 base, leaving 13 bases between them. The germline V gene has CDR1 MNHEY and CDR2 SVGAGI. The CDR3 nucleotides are TGTGCCAGCAGCAAGGACGGGAAAAGCAATCAGCCCCAGCATTTT. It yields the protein CASSKDGKSNQPQHF.